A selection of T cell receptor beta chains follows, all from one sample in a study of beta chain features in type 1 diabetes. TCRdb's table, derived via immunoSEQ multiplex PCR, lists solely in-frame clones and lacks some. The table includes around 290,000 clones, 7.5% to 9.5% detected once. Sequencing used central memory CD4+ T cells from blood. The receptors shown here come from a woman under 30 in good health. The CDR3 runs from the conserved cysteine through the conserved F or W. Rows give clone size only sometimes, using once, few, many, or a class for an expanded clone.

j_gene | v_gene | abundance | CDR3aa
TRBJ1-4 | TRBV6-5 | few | CATQRTTNEKLFF
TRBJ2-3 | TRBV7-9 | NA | CASSRGLAGVTDTQYF
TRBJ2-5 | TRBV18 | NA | CASTNNQETQYF
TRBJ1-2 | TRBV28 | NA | CASSLGRLYGYTF
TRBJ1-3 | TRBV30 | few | CAWRGTGGNTIYF
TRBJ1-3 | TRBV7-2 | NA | CASSPARGGNTIYF
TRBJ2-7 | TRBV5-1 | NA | CASSLYFYEQYF
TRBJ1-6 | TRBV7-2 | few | CASSFVQRNSPLHF
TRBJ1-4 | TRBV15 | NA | CATSRDRGNEKLFF
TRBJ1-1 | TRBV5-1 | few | CASSLDRDGGAFF
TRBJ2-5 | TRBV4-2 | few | CASSPRGGETQYF
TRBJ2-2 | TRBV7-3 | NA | CASSLKPDGELFF
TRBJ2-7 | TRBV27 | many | CASRGEPYEQYF
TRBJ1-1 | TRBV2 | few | CASSVSGATEAFF
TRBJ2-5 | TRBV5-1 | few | CASSAQQETQYF
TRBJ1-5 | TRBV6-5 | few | CASSSTHSQPQHF
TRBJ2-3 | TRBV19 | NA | CASSRGTDTDTQYF
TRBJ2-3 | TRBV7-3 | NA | CASSLNRGTDTQYF
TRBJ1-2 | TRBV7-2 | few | CASSTGGLGYGYTF
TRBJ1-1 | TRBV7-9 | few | CASSFRQQQEAFF
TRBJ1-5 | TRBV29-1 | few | CSVEMGTDQPQHF
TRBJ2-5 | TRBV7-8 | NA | CASSLFRDSETQYF
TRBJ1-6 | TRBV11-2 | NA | CASRPDSVPNSPLHF
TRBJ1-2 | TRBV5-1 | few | CASSSLEGSYGYTF
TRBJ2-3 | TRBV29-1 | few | CSAGGGGNADTQYF
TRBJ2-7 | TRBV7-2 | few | CASSLDGRYEQYF
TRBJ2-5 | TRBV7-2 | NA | CASSLLPSGQETQYF
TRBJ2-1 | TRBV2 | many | CASSESGGSYNEQFF
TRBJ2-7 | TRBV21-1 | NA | CASSRGPTSYEQYF
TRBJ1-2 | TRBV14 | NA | CASSQENYGYTF
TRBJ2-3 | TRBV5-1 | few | CASSLDPSATDTQYF
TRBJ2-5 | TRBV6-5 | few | CASSYSLVLGETQYF
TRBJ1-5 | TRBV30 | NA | CAWSSGFNQPQHF
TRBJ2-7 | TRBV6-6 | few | CASTKSGTNYEQYF
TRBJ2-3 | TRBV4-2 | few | CASSQGTAADTQYF
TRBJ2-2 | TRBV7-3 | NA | CASAYAGAGTGELFF